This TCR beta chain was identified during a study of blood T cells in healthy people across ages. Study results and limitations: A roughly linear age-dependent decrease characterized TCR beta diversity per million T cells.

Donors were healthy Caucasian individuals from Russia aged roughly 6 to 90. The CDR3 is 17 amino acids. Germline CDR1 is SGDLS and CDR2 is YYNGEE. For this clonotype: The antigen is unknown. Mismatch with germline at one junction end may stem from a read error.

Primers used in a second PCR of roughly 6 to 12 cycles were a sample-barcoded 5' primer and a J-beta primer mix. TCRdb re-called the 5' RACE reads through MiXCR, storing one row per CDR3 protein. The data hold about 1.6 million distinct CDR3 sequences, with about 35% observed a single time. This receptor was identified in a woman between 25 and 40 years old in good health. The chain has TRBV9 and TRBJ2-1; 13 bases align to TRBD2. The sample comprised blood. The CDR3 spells CASGVGLAGVPYNEQFF. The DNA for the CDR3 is TGTGCCAGCGGCGTCGGACTAGCGGGAGTCCCGTACAATGAGCAGTTCTTC.